This T cell receptor beta chain was obtained from a study of CXCR3-negative and CXCR3-positive naive CD8 T cells. Looking at the study overall: Sequencing yielded 140 million or so TRB reads, roughly 1.5 +/- 0.3 million per library.

Study results and caveats: TRB CDR3s were more hydrophobic in CXCR3-positive than in CXCR3-negative naive cells. Freshly isolated PBMCs were used in most assays, given partial CXCR3 loss after freezing.

This CDR3 region has 15 residues. CDR1 is LNHDA, CDR2 SQIVND, per germline (reference sequence). Each TRB cDNA library was prepared by 5' RACE (with UMI labels). Following a re-call of the 5' RACE reads, TCRdb has one entry per CDR3 protein and lacks DNA. This sample contains fewer than 90,000 distinct CDR3 sequences. CD45RO-CCR7+CD27+CD95- marked naive CD8+ T cells. Note on this clonotype: Its specificity is unknown.

Sample: naive CXCR3+ CD8+ T cells from blood. Described subset: CD45RO-CCR7+CD27+CD95- naive CD8+ T cells expressing CXCR3 (TNR3+). The receptor comes from a human donor in good health. Some clones in this sample may be carry-over from other donors' samples. The chain joins TRBV19 to TRBJ2-1. The CDR3 loop reads CASSIKSSSYNEQFF.